This T cell receptor beta chain is from a study of identical twins. Study-wide points: Fewer insertions were carried by abundant cord blood beta clonotypes, but none was seen in memory repertoires.

TCRdb independently ran MiXCR on the 5' RACE reads; one entry per CDR3 protein. The table has 200,000 to 250,000 distinct CDR3 sequences, around an eighth seen once. Turning to this clonotype: The antigen remains unidentified.

The CDR3 is 14 residues long. With V trimmed by 8 bases and J by 0 bases, 3 bases remained unmatched. The origin of this receptor is a woman between 18 and 30 years old in good health. The sequenced sample was memory (CD45RO+) T cells sorted from blood. This chain links TRBV12-3 or TRBV12-4 with TRBJ2-1, with TRBD2 identical over 8 bases. CDR3 loop: CASARGDSYNEQFF. CDR3 nucleotides: TGTGCCAGCGCGCGGGGGGACTCCTACAATGAGCAGTTCTTC.